The source of this T cell receptor (beta chain) is a study (dated by TCRdb to 2013 to 2016). With respect to the entire study: Whether tumor-infiltrating Tregs in breast cancer are recruited from blood Tregs or converted in situ from other CD4+ T cell subsets was tested.

Beyond this particular receptor, the publication reports: In terms of TCR gene usage, tumor memory CD4+ T cells clustered together with blood and lymph node memory CD4+ cells, as well as with lymph node naive CD4+ cells. The TCR alpha and beta sequences of tumor-infiltrating Tregs showed the greatest overlap with tumor naive CD4+ T cells, followed by blood naive CD4+ T cells. Validation in the larger cohort was restricted to a single TCR beta V-J rearrangement rather than whole repertoires.

Full-length TCR variable regions were amplified by 5' RACE PCR with constant-region reverse primers, and semi-nested PCR with Nested Universal Primer A was subsequently performed. Using the ReliaPrep RNA Cell Miniprep System, total RNA was extracted, and the SMARTer RACE 5'/3' Kit was then used to reverse transcribe the RNA into 5'RACE-ready cDNA. An Illumina MiSeq was used to sequence the full-length TCR alpha and beta libraries, which had been barcoded with multiplex adaptors. The paper's data handling went like this. For each of nine subset-tissue groups, sequencing data from the five patients were pooled, and the groups were compared by unsupervised clustering of TCR gene usage. The Morisita-Horn index, with shared sequences weighted by their contribution to each repertoire, was used to calculate repertoire similarity. The public reads were quality trimmed at Q25 with fastp and then assembled into clones with MiXCR by TCRdb, keeping productive beta chains. Every entry covers one CDR3 protein and lists the most common genes and DNA from its rows. TCRdb's processing, not the study's, gives the V and J calls here. Present in this sample are 10,000 to 15,000 distinct CDR3 sequences, about 22% of which were seen just once. The ten top clones hold approximately 3% of the sample.

Naive CD4+ T cells were purified with the Miltenyi Naive CD4+ T Cell Isolation kit, with Tregs depleted using CD25 microbeads. Tregs, naive and memory CD4+ T cells from tumor, blood and ipsilateral draining lymph nodes of a handful of breast cancer patients underwent full-length TCR alpha and beta sequencing. Ficoll density gradient centrifugation was used to isolate mononuclear cells from lymph nodes or from approximately 50 ml of peripheral blood. FACS confirmed that the sorted cell populations were more than 90% pure. This clonotype was observed many times. Its antigen is currently not known. No much larger clonotype is one base removed from it; base qualities were not supplied. This TCR derives from a female donor with breast cancer. Sequencing was done on a sample of naive CD4+ T cells sorted from blood. The meaning of the sample's cell subset or site label: naive CD4+ T cells, CD4+CD45RA+CD25-.

For the CDR3, the sequence is CASSRGGETQYF. In nucleotides, the sequence is TGCGCCAGCAGCAGGGGGGGAGAGACCCAGTACTTC. The sequence is built from TRBV10-2 and TRBJ2-5, with the D call tentatively TRBD1 or TRBD2, each fitting 7 bases. The CDR3 runs 12 residues from the cysteine to the phenylalanine. CDR3 DNA only is kept here, 36 bases in frame from base 1. V is clipped by 6 bases and J by 4 bases, and the sequence between their germline boundaries is 9 bases long. From a lookup of the germline V gene, CDR1 and CDR2 are WSHSY and SAAADI.